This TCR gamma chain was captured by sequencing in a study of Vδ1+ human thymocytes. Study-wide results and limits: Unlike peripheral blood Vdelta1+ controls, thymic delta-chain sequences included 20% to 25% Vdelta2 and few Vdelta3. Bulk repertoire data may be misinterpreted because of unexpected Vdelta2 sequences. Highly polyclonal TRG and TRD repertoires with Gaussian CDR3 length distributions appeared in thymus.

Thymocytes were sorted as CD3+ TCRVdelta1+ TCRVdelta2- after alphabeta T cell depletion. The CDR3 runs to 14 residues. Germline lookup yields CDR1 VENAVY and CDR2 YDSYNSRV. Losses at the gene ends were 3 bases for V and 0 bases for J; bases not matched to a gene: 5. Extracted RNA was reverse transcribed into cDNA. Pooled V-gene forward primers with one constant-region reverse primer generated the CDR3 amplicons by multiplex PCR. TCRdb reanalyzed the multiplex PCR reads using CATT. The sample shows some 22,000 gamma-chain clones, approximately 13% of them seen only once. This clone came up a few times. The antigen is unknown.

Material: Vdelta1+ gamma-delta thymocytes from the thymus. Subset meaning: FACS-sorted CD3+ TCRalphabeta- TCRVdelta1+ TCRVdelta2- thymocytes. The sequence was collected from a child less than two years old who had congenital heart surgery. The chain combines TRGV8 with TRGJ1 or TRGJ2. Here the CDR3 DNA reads TGTGCCACCTGGGATGCGTCGAATTATTATAAGAAACTCTTT. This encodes CATWDASNYYKKLF.